This T cell receptor (beta chain) was recovered during a study of spatial heterogeneity in lung cancer. The study's findings and limits: Expanded alpha and beta TCR counts within tumors tracked tumor mutation counts.

One entry per CDR3 protein results from TCRdb running MiXCR on the 5' RACE reads. The data show 100,000 or so distinct CDR3 sequences, approximately 4.7% seen once. Time point in this sample: sample taken at primary tumor resection. There are 13 residues in the CDR3. Germline V lookup: CDR1 LGHDT, CDR2 YNNKEL (reference sequence). Trimming took 2 bases from V and 10 from J, leaving 12 bases between them. As concerns this clonotype: Its target is unknown.

The chain couples TRBV3-1 to TRBJ2-1; D not certain. The specimen comprised lung tumor tissue, sampled at surgery. The TCR originated in a male donor with early-stage non-small cell lung cancer. CDR3 in DNA: TGTGCCAGCAGCCAAAACCATCTGGGGGAGCAGTTCTTC. This encodes CASSQNHLGEQFF.